This T cell receptor beta chain was sequenced during a study of blood T cell repertoires in COVID-19. Study in general: Acute-phase and convalescent COVID-19 samples originated in the United States, Italy and Spain.

Generated by immunoSEQ multiplex PCR, the TCRdb table keeps only in-frame clones and is missing some. The data contain approximately 240,000 clones, about 83% of them singletons. V lost 4 bases to trimming and J lost 3 bases; unmatched junction nucleotides: 12. CDR3 length: 17 residues. Germline CDR1 reads SGHDN; CDR2 reads FVKESK. This TCR was sampled from a human donor in a cohort sampled during active COVID-19. The rearrangement uses TRBV14 and TRBJ1-5; TRBD1 aligns across 7 bases. The sequencing input was peripheral blood. The CDR3 sequence: CASSLLKYGTDNQPQHF. CDR3 in DNA: TGTGCCAGCAGCCTCCTCAAGTACGGGACAGACAATCAGCCCCAGCATTTT.